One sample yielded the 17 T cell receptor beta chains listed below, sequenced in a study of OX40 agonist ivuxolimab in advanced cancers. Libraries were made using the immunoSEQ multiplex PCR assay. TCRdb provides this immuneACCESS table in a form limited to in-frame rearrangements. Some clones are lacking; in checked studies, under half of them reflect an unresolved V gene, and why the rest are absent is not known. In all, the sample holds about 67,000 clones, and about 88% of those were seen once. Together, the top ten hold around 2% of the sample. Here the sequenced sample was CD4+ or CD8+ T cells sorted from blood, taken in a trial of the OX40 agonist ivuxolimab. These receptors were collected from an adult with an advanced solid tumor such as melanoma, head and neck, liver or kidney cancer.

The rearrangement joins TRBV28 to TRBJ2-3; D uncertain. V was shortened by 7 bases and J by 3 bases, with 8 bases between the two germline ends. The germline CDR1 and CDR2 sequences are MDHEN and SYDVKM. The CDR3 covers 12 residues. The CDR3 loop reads CASTSWTDTQYF. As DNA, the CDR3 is TGTGCCAGCACCTCCTGGACAGATACGCAGTATTTT.

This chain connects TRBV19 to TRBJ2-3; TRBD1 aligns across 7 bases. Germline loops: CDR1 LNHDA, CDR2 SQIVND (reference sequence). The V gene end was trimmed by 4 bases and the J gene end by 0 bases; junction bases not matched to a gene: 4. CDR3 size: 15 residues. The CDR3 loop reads CASSTGQRSTDTQYF. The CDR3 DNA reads TGTGCCAGTAGTACGGGACAGAGGAGCACAGATACGCAGTATTTT.

The CDR3 DNA is TGTGCCAGCAGCTACCGGAGGACAGATACGCAGTATTTT. This sequence encodes CASSYRRTDTQYF. V gene TRBV5-4 combines with J gene TRBJ2-3; weak D call: TRBD2 (5 bases). Trimming removed 3 bases from V and 3 bases from J, with 8 bases in between. The germline gives CDR1 SGHNT, CDR2 YYREEE (reference sequence). The CDR3 has 13 residues.

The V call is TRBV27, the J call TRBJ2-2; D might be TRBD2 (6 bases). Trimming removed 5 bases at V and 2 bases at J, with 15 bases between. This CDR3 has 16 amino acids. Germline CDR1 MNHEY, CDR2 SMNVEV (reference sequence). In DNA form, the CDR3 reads TGTGCCAGCAGTCCACGCGGGACTTACAACACCGGGGAGCTGTTTTTT. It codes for CASSPRGTYNTGELFF.

The CDR3 nucleotides read TGTGCCTGGACCGCGGGACAGGCTTTTCTCGAGCAGTACTTC. This gives the protein CAWTAGQAFLEQYF. J is TRBJ2-7 and V is TRBV30, with 8 positions matching TRBD1. Germline CDR1 GTSNPN, CDR2 SVGIG (reference sequence). The length of the CDR3 is 14 residues. Unmatched junction bases numbered 11, after V lost 4 bases and J lost 6 bases.

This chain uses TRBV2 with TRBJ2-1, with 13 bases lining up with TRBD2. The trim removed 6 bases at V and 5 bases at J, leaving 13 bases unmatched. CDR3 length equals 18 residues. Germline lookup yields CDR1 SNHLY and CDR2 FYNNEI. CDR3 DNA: TGTGCCAGCAGACCTCGTCCCGGGACTAGCGGGGCAAACAATGAGCAGTTCTTC. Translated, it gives CASRPRPGTSGANNEQFF.

CDR3 nucleotide sequence: TGTGCCAGCAGTTCTTTCGGGCGGGACTCCTACAATGAGCAGTTCTTC. Translated, it gives CASSSFGRDSYNEQFF. The rearrangement uses TRBV28 and TRBJ2-1; a possible D gene is TRBD2 (6 bases). Trimming took off 4 bases at V and 0 bases at J, with 13 bases between the two ends. Per germline, CDR1 MDHEN and CDR2 SYDVKM. The CDR3 loop spans 16 amino acids.

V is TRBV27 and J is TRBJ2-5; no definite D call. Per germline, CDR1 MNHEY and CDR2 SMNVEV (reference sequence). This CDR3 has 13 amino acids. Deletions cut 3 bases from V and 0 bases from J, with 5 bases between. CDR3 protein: CASSFGYQETQYF. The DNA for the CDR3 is TGTGCCAGCAGTTTTGGCTACCAAGAGACCCAGTACTTC.

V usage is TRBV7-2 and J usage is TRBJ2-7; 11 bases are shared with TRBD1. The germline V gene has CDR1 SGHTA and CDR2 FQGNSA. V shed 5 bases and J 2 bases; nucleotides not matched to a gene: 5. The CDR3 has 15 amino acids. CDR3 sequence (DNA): TGTGCCAGCAGCCGGGACAGGGGGTTAGCCTACGAGCAGTACTTC. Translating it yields CASSRDRGLAYEQYF.

The DNA of the CDR3 is TGTGCCAGCAGCCCCGACATCATGGGTGCCCGTGGCTACACCTTC. Translating gives CASSPDIMGARGYTF. J is TRBJ1-2 and V is TRBV11-2; D gene uncertain. CDR1 is SGHAT, CDR2 FQNNGV, per germline. V dropped 5 bases and J dropped 7 bases, with 20 bases sitting between them. The CDR3 runs to 15 residues. Full variable domain (rest looked up from reference TRBV11-2 and TRBJ1-2): EAGVAQSPRYKIIEKRQSVAFWCNPISGHATLYWYQQILGQGPKLLIQFQNNGVVDDSQLPKDRFSAERLKGVDSTLKIQPAKLEDSAVYLCASSPDIMGARGYTFGSGTRLTVV.

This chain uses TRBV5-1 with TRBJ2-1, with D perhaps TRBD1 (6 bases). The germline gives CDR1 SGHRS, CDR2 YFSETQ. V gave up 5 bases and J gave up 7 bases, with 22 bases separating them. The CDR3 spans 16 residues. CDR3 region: CASRSGRLAGDNEQFF. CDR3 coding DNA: TGCGCCAGCAGATCAGGCAGGCTAGCAGGGGATAATGAGCAGTTCTTC.

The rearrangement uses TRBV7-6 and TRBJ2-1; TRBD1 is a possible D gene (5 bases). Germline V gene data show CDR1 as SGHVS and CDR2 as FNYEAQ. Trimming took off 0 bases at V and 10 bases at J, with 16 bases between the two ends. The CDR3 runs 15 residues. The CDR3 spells CASSLAYQGDGEQFF. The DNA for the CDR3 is TGTGCCAGCAGCTTAGCTTACCAGGGTGACGGGGAGCAGTTCTTC.

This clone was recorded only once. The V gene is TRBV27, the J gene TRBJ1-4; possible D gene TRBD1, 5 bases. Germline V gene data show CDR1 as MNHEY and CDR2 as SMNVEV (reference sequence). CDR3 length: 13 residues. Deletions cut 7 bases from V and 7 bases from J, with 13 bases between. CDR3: CASTGQGSEKLFF. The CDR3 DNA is TGTGCCAGCACGGGCCAGGGATCTGAAAAACTGTTTTTT.

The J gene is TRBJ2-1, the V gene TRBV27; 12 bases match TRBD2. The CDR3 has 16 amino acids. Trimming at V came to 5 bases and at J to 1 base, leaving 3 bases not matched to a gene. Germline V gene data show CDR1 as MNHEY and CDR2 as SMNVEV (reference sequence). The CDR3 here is CASSRTSGRSYNEQFF. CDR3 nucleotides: TGTGCCAGCAGTCGAACTAGCGGGAGGTCCTACAATGAGCAGTTCTTC.

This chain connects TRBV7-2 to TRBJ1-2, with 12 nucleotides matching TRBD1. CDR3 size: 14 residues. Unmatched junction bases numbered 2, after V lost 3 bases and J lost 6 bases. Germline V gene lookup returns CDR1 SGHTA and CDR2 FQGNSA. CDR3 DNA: TGTGCCAGCAGCTTGGGACAGGGGGCAGATGGCTACACCTTC. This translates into CASSLGQGADGYTF.

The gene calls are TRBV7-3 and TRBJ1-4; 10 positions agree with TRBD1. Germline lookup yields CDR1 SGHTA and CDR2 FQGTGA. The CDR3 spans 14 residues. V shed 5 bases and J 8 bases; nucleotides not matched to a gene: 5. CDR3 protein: CASSLTGGSEKLFF. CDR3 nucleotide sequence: TGTGCCAGCAGCCTGACAGGGGGCAGCGAAAAACTGTTTTTT.

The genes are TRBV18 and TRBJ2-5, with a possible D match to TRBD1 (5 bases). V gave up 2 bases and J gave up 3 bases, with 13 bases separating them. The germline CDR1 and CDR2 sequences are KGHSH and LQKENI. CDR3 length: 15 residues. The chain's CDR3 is CASSPNAGSKETQYF. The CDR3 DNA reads TGTGCCAGCTCACCAAATGCAGGGTCCAAAGAGACCCAGTACTTC.